This TCR beta chain stems from a study of OX40 agonist ivuxolimab in advanced cancers. Study-wide context: Ivuxolimab was delivered to patients intravenously every 2 weeks at doses spanning 0.01 to 10 mg/kg.

Germline V gene data show CDR1 as MDHEN and CDR2 as SYDVKM. V dropped 4 bases and J dropped 4; count of bases not matched to a gene: 10. The CDR3 has 17 residues. Repertoires were generated with immunoSEQ multiplex PCR, while TCRdb's copy carries only in-frame clones and drops some. The table shows around 11,000 clones, with roughly 81% occurring only once. With baseline, cycle 4 day 1, and cycle 7 day 1 as timepoints, blood was sampled. The sample was CD4+ or CD8+ T cells sorted from blood, taken in a trial of the OX40 agonist ivuxolimab. The sequence derives from an adult with an advanced solid tumor such as melanoma, head and neck, liver or kidney cancer. The genes are TRBV28 and TRBJ2-3, with TRBD2 identical over 11 bases. The chain's CDR3 is CASSSIKRLAGPDTQYF. The CDR3 DNA sequence: TGTGCCAGCAGTTCGATAAAGCGACTAGCGGGACCAGATACGCAGTATTTT.